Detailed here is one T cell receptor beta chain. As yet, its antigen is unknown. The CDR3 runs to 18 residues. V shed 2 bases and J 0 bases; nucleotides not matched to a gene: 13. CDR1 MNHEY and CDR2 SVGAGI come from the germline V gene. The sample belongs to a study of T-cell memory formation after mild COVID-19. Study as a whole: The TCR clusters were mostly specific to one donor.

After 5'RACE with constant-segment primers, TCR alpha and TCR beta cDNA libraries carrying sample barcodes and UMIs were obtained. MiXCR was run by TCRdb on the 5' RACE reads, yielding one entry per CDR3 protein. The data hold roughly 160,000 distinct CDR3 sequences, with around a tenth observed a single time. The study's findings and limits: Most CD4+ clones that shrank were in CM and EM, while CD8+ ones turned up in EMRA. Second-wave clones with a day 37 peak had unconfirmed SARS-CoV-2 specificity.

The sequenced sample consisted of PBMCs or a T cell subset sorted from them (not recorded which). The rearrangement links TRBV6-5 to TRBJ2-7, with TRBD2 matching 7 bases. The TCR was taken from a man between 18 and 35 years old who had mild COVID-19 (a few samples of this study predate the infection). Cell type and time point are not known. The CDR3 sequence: CASSYGKGPGRGSYEQYF. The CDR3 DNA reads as TGTGCCAGCAGTTACGGCAAGGGTCCAGGGAGGGGCTCCTACGAGCAGTACTTC.